This T cell receptor (beta chain) is from a study of blood T cell repertoires in COVID-19. Study details: Whether acute or convalescent, the COVID-19 samples came from the United States, Italy and Spain.

V lost 3 bases to trimming and J lost 4 bases, with 12 bases between them. Germline V gene data show CDR1 as MDHEN and CDR2 as SYDVKM. There are 14 residues in the CDR3. The repertoire was sequenced with immunoSEQ multiplex PCR; TCRdb's copy has only in-frame clones and lacks some. The data contain 7,000 to 10,000 clones, about 91% of them seen just once; the ten biggest clones take up 5.5% to 8.5%. This chain links TRBV28 with TRBJ1-1, with D possibly being TRBD1 (6 bases). Sequenced input: peripheral blood. This TCR was recovered from a woman aged 50 to 65 with active or convalescent COVID-19. In nucleotides, the CDR3 is TGTGCCAGCAGTTTTGGGGGCGTAGGCACTGAAGCTTTCTTT. This translates into CASSFGGVGTEAFF.